A selection of T cell receptor beta chains follows, all from one sample in a study of cytomegalovirus exposure and HLA in healthy donors. Here immunoSEQ multiplex PCR was the method, and the copy in TCRdb shows in-frame clones only, minus some. The sample shows 250,000 to 300,000 clones, about 86% of them seen only once. The sequenced sample consisted of PBMCs. The receptors stem from a woman between 18 and 30 years old in good health and CMV-seronegative. Each CDR3 is given with its conserved first and last residue. Fields, in order: clone size, J gene, D gene, V gene, CDR3 DNA, CDR3 protein. The D gene is left open where the match is weak. Clone sizes are given selectively: once, few, many, or a class where the clone is expanded.

size: NA
J: TRBJ1-1
D: TRBD1
V: TRBV5-1
DNA: TGCGCCAGCAGACAAGGGACAGCGAACACTGAAGCTTTCTTT
CDR3: CASRQGTANTEAFF

size: NA
J: TRBJ2-2
D: NA
V: TRBV2
DNA: TGTGCCAGCAGTGCCGGGACGAACACCGGGGAGCTGTTTTTT
CDR3: CASSAGTNTGELFF

size: NA
J: TRBJ1-5
D: NA
V: TRBV7-6
DNA: TGTGCCAGCAGCTTAGTCGAAGGGGGAAATCAGCCCCAGCATTTT
CDR3: CASSLVEGGNQPQHF

size: NA
J: TRBJ1-2
D: TRBD1
V: TRBV6-1
DNA: TGTGCCAGCAGTGAAGAAGGGACAGGGCATGGCTACACCTTC
CDR3: CASSEEGTGHGYTF

size: NA
J: TRBJ2-1
D: TRBD1
V: TRBV11-2
DNA: TGTGCCAGCAGCATCTACAGGGGGCTGTACAATGAGCAGTTCTTC
CDR3: CASSIYRGLYNEQFF

size: NA
J: TRBJ2-3
D: TRBD2
V: TRBV5-1
DNA: TGCGCCAGCTTAGCGGGGACTCGCACAGATACGCAGTATTTT
CDR3: CASLAGTRTDTQYF

size: NA
J: TRBJ2-3
D: TRBD2
V: TRBV28
DNA: TGCGCGAGCGGGGGCCATTCAGATACGCAGTATTTT
CDR3: CASGGHSDTQYF

size: NA
J: TRBJ1-1
D: NA
V: TRBV5-1
DNA: TGCGCCAGCAGCCCTGGACACAGACTCATGAACACTGAAGCTTTCTTT
CDR3: CASSPGHRLMNTEAFF

size: few
J: TRBJ2-5
D: TRBD2
V: TRBV30
DNA: TGTGCCTGGGGACCCGGGACTAGCTTACAAGAGACCCAGTACTTC
CDR3: CAWGPGTSLQETQYF

size: NA
J: TRBJ2-2
D: TRBD1
V: TRBV5-1
DNA: TGCGCCAGCAGTCGGGACAGGGTAACCGGGGAGCTGTTTTTT
CDR3: CASSRDRVTGELFF

size: NA
J: TRBJ2-1
D: NA
V: TRBV15
DNA: TGTGCCACCAGCAGAGATCGGGGGACCTACAATGAGCAGTTCTTC
CDR3: CATSRDRGTYNEQFF

size: NA
J: TRBJ2-7
D: TRBD1
V: TRBV6-1
DNA: TGTGCCAGCGGCTTGACAGGGGATTCCTACGAGCAGTACTTC
CDR3: CASGLTGDSYEQYF

size: NA
J: TRBJ2-7
D: NA
V: TRBV4-3
DNA: TGCGCCAGCAGCCAAGCCCGCGGGGCCAACACCTACGAGCAGTACTTC
CDR3: CASSQARGANTYEQYF

size: NA
J: TRBJ2-1
D: NA
V: TRBV13
DNA: TGTGCCAGCAGCTTAACGGGTCTGAGGTCCTCCTACAATGAGCAGTTCTTC
CDR3: CASSLTGLRSSYNEQFF

size: NA
J: TRBJ1-1
D: NA
V: TRBV20-1
DNA: TGCACCTCTGCGGAGAACACTGAAGCTTTCTTT
CDR3: CTSAENTEAFF

size: NA
J: TRBJ2-1
D: TRBD2
V: TRBV13
DNA: TGTGCCAGCAGCTTAGGCCGTCCTAGCGGGGGTTACAATGAGCAGTTCTTC
CDR3: CASSLGRPSGGYNEQFF

size: once
J: TRBJ2-3
D: TRBD1
V: TRBV2
DNA: TGTGCCAGCAGTGAAGCGGTGACAGGGGGTAATTCAGCGGATACGCAGTATTTT
CDR3: CASSEAVTGGNSADTQYF

size: NA
J: TRBJ2-2
D: NA
V: TRBV30
DNA: TGTGCCTGGACCCCAATTACCGGGGAGCTGTTTTTT
CDR3: CAWTPITGELFF

size: once
J: TRBJ2-3
D: NA
V: TRBV4-1
DNA: TGCGCCAGCAGCCAAGATCCGCGGCCTAGCCCCGCGACGCAGTATTTT
CDR3: CASSQDPRPSPATQYF

size: once
J: TRBJ2-7
D: TRBD1
V: TRBV5-1
DNA: TGCGCCAGCAGCCGATCGACAGGGTGGGACTACGAGCAGTACTTC
CDR3: CASSRSTGWDYEQYF

size: NA
J: TRBJ2-7
D: NA
V: TRBV2
DNA: TGTGCCAGCAGTGACCAGGGTAATTTTAACGAGCAGTACTTC
CDR3: CASSDQGNFNEQYF

size: NA
J: TRBJ1-2
D: NA
V: TRBV7-2
DNA: TGTGCCAGCAGCCGCGGGGTTGATGGCTACACCTTC
CDR3: CASSRGVDGYTF

size: once
J: TRBJ2-1
D: TRBD2
V: TRBV4-1
DNA: TGCGCCAGCAGCTCCAGTAGCGGGAGGGCCCTCTACAATGAGCAGTTCTTC
CDR3: CASSSSSGRALYNEQFF

size: NA
J: TRBJ2-2
D: TRBD2
V: TRBV5-1
DNA: TGCGCCAGCAGCTTTACGGCTAGCGGGGGGACCTCCCATTCCGGGGAGCTGTTTTTT
CDR3: CASSFTASGGTSHSGELFF

size: NA
J: TRBJ1-1
D: NA
V: TRBV7-9
DNA: TGTGCCAGCAGCTTATTGGGGCAGGCTGAAGCTTTCTTT
CDR3: CASSLLGQAEAFF

size: once
J: TRBJ2-2
D: TRBD1
V: TRBV29-1
DNA: TGCAGCGTTGCCTCGCGGGACAGGGCGAACACCGGGGAGCTGTTTTTT
CDR3: CSVASRDRANTGELFF

size: NA
J: TRBJ1-1
D: NA
V: TRBV5-1
DNA: TGCGCCAGCAGCTGGGATGGACAGTGGAACACTGAAGCTTTCTTT
CDR3: CASSWDGQWNTEAFF

size: NA
J: TRBJ2-3
D: TRBD1
V: TRBV19
DNA: TGTGCCAGTAGTAGGGACAGGGGGGCAGATACGCAGTATTTT
CDR3: CASSRDRGADTQYF

size: NA
J: TRBJ1-4
D: NA
V: TRBV5-1
DNA: TGCGCCAGCAGTCGACAGTTTAATGAAAAACTGTTTTTT
CDR3: CASSRQFNEKLFF

size: NA
J: TRBJ2-7
D: TRBD2
V: TRBV11-2
DNA: TGTGCCAGCAGCCTCACTCGCAGCGGGAGGTACGAGCAGTACTTC
CDR3: CASSLTRSGRYEQYF

size: NA
J: TRBJ2-7
D: TRBD2
V: TRBV7-2
DNA: TGTGCCAGCAGCCCATACCCGGGACTAACCTCCTACGAGCAGTACTTC
CDR3: CASSPYPGLTSYEQYF

size: NA
J: TRBJ1-1
D: TRBD1
V: TRBV6-4
DNA: TGTGCCAGCAGTCCGAGGACAGGGAGGAACACTGAAGCTTTCTTT
CDR3: CASSPRTGRNTEAFF

size: NA
J: TRBJ1-2
D: TRBD1
V: TRBV7-2
DNA: TGTGCCAGCAGCTCCCGGGACAGGGAAGGCTACACCTTC
CDR3: CASSSRDREGYTF

size: NA
J: TRBJ1-6
D: TRBD1
V: TRBV5-4
DNA: TGTGCCAGCAGCTACCCGGGACAGGGGATTTCCTCACCCCTCCACTTT
CDR3: CASSYPGQGISSPLHF

size: once
J: TRBJ2-7
D: NA
V: TRBV5-1
DNA: TGCGCCAGCGCACCCGGGACTGGGCCTCTCGAGCAGTACTTC
CDR3: CASAPGTGPLEQYF

size: NA
J: TRBJ1-3
D: TRBD1
V: TRBV5-1
DNA: TGCGCCAGCAGCTTGGAAGGATACACAGGGGGCTCTGGAAACACCATATATTTT
CDR3: CASSLEGYTGGSGNTIYF

size: few
J: TRBJ1-3
D: TRBD1
V: TRBV10-2
DNA: TGCGCCAGCAGTCGGGACAGTTCTCTCTCTGGAAACACCATATATTTT
CDR3: CASSRDSSLSGNTIYF

size: NA
J: TRBJ2-5
D: NA
V: TRBV7-2
DNA: TGTGCCAGCATTTCCAGGGGGGAAGAGACCCAGTACTTC
CDR3: CASISRGEETQYF

size: NA
J: TRBJ1-5
D: NA
V: TRBV6-1
DNA: TGTGCCAGCCTTAGGGGACTTGATAGCAATCAGCCCCAGCATTTT
CDR3: CASLRGLDSNQPQHF

size: once
J: TRBJ2-7
D: TRBD1
V: TRBV11-3
DNA: TGTGCCAGCAGCCCGGGACAGGGGACCTACGAGCAGTACTTC
CDR3: CASSPGQGTYEQYF

size: NA
J: TRBJ2-7
D: NA
V: TRBV6-6
DNA: TGTGCCAGCAGTTATGTCCGGGGAAGCGGGTACGAGCAGTACTTC
CDR3: CASSYVRGSGYEQYF

size: NA
J: TRBJ2-1
D: TRBD2
V: TRBV5-4
DNA: TGTGCCAGCAGCCGCGGACTAGCGGGAAGCTCCTACAATGAGCAGTTCTTC
CDR3: CASSRGLAGSSYNEQFF

size: NA
J: TRBJ2-7
D: NA
V: TRBV30
DNA: TGTGCCTGGATAGAGGGGGTGTCCTACGAGCAGTACTTC
CDR3: CAWIEGVSYEQYF

size: NA
J: TRBJ2-2
D: TRBD2
V: TRBV6-5
DNA: TGTGCCAGCGCGTGGCTAGCGGACACCGGGGAGCTGTTTTTT
CDR3: CASAWLADTGELFF